Shown below are 9 T cell receptor beta chains from a single sample sequenced in a study of blood T cells in healthy people across ages. Using a J-beta primer mix together with a sample-barcoded 5' primer, a second PCR was run for roughly 7 to 11 cycles. TCRdb re-derived calls from the 5' RACE reads in MiXCR, one entry per CDR3 protein. Among about 580,000 distinct CDR3 sequences listed, roughly 43% were seen once. The sample taken for sequencing was blood. All receptors come from a man older than 75 in good health.

The chain carries TRBV5-5 and TRBJ2-2; 8 bases are a match to TRBD1. With V trimmed by 4 bases and J by 9 bases, 5 bases remained unmatched. CDR3 length: 13 amino acids. Germline V lookup: CDR1 SGHKS, CDR2 YYEKEE (reference sequence). CDR3 DNA sequence: TGTGCCAGCAGCCGAGGACAGGGATGGGAGCTGTTTTTT. Translating it yields CASSRGQGWELFF.

This sequence joins TRBV20-1 and TRBJ2-4; a possible D gene is TRBD2 (5 bases). Judging by the DNA end, TRBJ2-7 fits better; the J call may be wrong. Per the germline V gene, CDR1 is DFQATT and CDR2 is SNEGSKA (reference sequence). CDR3 length equals 14 residues. CDR3 loop: CSARDPGNVYEQYF. In DNA, the CDR3 is TGCAGTGCTAGAGATCCCGGGAATGTCTACGAGCAGTACTTC.

The chain combines TRBV29-1 with TRBJ2-7; 9 bases are a match to TRBD2. CDR1 and CDR2 from the germline V gene are SQVTM and ANQGSEA. CDR3 length equals 14 residues. J gave up 5 bases and V 3 bases, and 8 bases lay outside the gene matches. The CDR3 DNA follows: TGCAGCGTTGAGGGTCTAGCGGGAACAGACGAGCAGTACTTC. Amino acids: CSVEGLAGTDEQYF.

This sequence joins TRBV20-1 and TRBJ2-3, with D uncertain. V lost 3 bases and J 4 bases, leaving 8 bases between the germline ends. Germline V gene data show CDR1 as DFQATT and CDR2 as SNEGSKA (reference sequence). CDR3 length equals 12 residues. CDR3: CSARFNSDTQYF. CDR3 bases: TGCAGTGCTAGGTTCAACTCAGATACGCAGTATTTT.

This clonotype showed up just a few times. The chain couples TRBV10-3 to TRBJ2-1; the match to TRBD2 covers 10 bases. The junction had 17 bases not matched to a gene; V was cut back by 1 base and J by 5 bases. CDR1 ENHRY and CDR2 SYGVKD come from the germline V gene. This CDR3 spans 20 amino acids. The CDR3 is CAISEFPKEAGGPDDNEQFF. The CDR3 nucleotides are TGTGCCATCAGTGAGTTTCCCAAGGAAGCGGGAGGGCCTGACGACAATGAGCAGTTCTTC.

The table lists this clonotype with a few counts. The rearrangement uses TRBV7-2 and TRBJ2-1, with 11 nucleotides matching TRBD1. The J segment lost 8 bases and the V segment lost 5 bases, leaving 2 bases of the junction unmatched. CDR1 is SGHTA and CDR2 is FQGNSA in the germline V gene. The CDR3 totals 13 residues. The CDR3 region is CASSGQGADEQFF. CDR3 nucleotides: TGTGCCAGCAGCGGACAGGGGGCAGATGAGCAGTTCTTC.

There are a few counts of this clonotype. This chain connects TRBV7-9 to TRBJ1-5, with D unclear. V was shortened by 1 base and J by 2 bases, with 6 bases between the two germline ends. The germline V gene has CDR1 SEHNR and CDR2 FQNEAQ (reference sequence). The CDR3 runs 14 residues. The CDR3 spells CASSLGAGNQPQHF. CDR3 in DNA: TGTGCCAGCAGCTTAGGGGCGGGCAATCAGCCCCAGCATTTT.

A word on this clonotype: This may be a read error, as it is one base from a much larger clone. The genes are TRBV6-5 and TRBJ2-4; D is possibly TRBD1 (6 bases). The J call may be incorrect, as the DNA end agrees better with TRBJ2-5. CDR3 length: 13 residues. Per the germline V gene, CDR1 is MNHEY and CDR2 is SVGAGI. The CDR3 DNA reads TGTGCCAGCGGCCGGGACAACCAAGGGACCCAGTACTTC. Its translation: CASGRDNQGTQYF.

V is TRBV28 and J is TRBJ2-1, with a possible D match to TRBD1 (6 bases). This CDR3 spans 12 amino acids. V dropped 9 bases and J dropped 6 bases, with 12 bases sitting between them. Germline CDR1 is MDHEN and CDR2 is SYDVKM. The CDR3 DNA is TGTGCCAGTACCGCAGGGGTCAATGAGCAGTTCTTC. Encoded protein: CASTAGVNEQFF.